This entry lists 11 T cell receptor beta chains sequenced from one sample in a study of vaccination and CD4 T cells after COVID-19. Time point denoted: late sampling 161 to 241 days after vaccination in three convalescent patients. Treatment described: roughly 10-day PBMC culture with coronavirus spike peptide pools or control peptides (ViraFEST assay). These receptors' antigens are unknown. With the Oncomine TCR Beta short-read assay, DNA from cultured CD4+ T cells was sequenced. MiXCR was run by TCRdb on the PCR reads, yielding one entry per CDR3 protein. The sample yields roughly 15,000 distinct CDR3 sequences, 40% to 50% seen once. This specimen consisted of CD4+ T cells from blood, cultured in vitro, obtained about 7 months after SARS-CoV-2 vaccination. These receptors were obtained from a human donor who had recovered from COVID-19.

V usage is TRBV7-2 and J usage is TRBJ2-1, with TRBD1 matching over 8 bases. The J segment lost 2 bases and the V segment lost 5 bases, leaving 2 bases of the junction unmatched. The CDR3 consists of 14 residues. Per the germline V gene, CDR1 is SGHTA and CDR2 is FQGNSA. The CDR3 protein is CASSQGAAYNEQFF. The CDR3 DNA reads TGTGCCAGCAGCCAGGGGGCTGCCTACAATGAGCAGTTCTTC.

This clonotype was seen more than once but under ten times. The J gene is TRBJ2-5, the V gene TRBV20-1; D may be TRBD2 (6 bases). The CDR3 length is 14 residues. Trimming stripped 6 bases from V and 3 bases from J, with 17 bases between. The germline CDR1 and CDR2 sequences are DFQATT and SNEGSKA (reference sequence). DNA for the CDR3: TGCAGTGCAAAGCCCCAGCGGAGGGAAGAGACCCAGTACTTC. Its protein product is CSAKPQRREETQYF.

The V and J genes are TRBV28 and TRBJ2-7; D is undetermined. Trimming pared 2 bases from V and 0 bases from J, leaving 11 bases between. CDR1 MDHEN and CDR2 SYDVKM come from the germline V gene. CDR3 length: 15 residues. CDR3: CASSLEARSSYEQYF. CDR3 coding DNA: TGTGCCAGCAGTTTAGAGGCCAGGAGCTCCTACGAGCAGTACTTC.

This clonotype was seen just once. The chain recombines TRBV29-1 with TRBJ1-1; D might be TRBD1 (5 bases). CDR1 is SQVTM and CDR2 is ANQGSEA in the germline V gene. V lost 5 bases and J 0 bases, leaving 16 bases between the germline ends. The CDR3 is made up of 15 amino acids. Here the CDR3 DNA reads TGCAGCGTTTCAGCGGGGTGGGGGATGAACACTGAAGCTTTCTTT. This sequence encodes CSVSAGWGMNTEAFF.

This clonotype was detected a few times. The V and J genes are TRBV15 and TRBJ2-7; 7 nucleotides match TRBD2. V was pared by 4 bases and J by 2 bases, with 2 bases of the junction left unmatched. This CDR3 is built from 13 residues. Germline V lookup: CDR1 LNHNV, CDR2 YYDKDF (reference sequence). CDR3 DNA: TGTGCCACCAGCATGGGGACTACCTACGAGCAGTACTTC. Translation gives CATSMGTTYEQYF.

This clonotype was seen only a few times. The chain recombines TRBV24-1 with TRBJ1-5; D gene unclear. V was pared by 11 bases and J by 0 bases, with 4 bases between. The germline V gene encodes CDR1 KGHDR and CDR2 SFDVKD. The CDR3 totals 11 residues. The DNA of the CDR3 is TGTGCCAGCCATAGCAATCAGCCCCAGCATTTT. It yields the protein CASHSNQPQHF.

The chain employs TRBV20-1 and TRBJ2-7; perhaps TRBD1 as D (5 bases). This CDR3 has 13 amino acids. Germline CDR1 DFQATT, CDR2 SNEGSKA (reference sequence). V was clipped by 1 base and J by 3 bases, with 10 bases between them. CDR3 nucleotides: TGCAGTGCTAGAGGGGGCGGTTACTACGAGCAGTACTTC. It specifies CSARGGGYYEQYF.

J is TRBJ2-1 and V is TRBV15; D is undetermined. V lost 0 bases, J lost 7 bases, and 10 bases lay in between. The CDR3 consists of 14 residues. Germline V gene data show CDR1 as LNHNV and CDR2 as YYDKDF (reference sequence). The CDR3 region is CATSRDLKGNEQFF. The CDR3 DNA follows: TGTGCCACCAGCAGAGATCTAAAAGGGAATGAGCAGTTCTTC.

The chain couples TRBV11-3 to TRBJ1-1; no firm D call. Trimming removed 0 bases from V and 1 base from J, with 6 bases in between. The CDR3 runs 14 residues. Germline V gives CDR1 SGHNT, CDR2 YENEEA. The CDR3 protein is CASSLEGQNTEAFF. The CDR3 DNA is TGTGCCAGCAGCTTAGAGGGTCAGAACACTGAAGCTTTCTTT.

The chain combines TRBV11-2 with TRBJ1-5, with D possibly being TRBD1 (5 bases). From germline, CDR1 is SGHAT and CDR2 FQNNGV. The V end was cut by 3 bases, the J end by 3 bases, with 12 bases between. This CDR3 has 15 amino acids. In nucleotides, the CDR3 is TGTGCCAGCAGCTTTTCCGGGACGAACAATCAGCCCCAGCATTTT. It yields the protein CASSFSGTNNQPQHF.

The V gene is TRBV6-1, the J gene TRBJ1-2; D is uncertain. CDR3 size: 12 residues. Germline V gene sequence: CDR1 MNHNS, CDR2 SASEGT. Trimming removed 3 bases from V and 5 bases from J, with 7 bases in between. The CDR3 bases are TGTGCCAGCAGTGACCGCGGGTATGGCTACACCTTC. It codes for CASSDRGYGYTF.